This T cell receptor beta chain originates from a study of CD4+ T cells in melanoma. The germline V gene encodes CDR1 SGHRS and CDR2 YFSETQ. CDR3 size: 14 residues. V lost 1 base, J lost 4 bases, and 11 bases lay in between. For this clone: Its antigen is not known.

The data were produced by immunoSEQ multiplex PCR, yet TCRdb's version contains in-frame clones alone and is incomplete. The data show about 9,100 clones, 70% to 80% seen once. Findings of the study overall: Reportedly, melanoma neoantigen-specific CD4+ T cells showed varied differentiation states. CD8+ T cell, macrophage and B cell function reportedly correlated with neoantigen-specific CD4+ T cells.

This clonotype was obtained from a human donor with melanoma. This rearrangement joins TRBV5-1 to TRBJ1-1, with D tentatively TRBD1 (6 bases). Material for sequencing was cells from a culture (not recorded whether cultured in vitro). CDR3 DNA: TGCGCCAGCAGCTTGCAGGGGCAGGGCACTGAAGCTTTCTTT. It specifies CASSLQGQGTEAFF.